One sample yielded the 27 T cell receptor beta chains listed below, sequenced in a study of T cells in Graves' hyperthyroidism and ophthalmopathy. Amplification of TCR beta CDR3 regions was performed using RNA transcripts as template. The study used the HTBI primer set for a first-round RT-PCR of the TCR CDR3. TCRdb re-called the multiplex PCR reads through MiXCR, storing one row per CDR3 protein. The sample comprises 690,000 or so distinct CDR3 sequences, about 19% of which are singletons, and around 15% rests with the top ten. Sequenced material: blood. The source of these receptors is a woman aged 45 to 65 with Graves' hyperthyroidism that later progressed to Graves' ophthalmopathy.

This clonotype was counted only a few times. The chain recombines TRBV2 with TRBJ1-3; TRBD1 might be the D (5 bases). Germline-derived CDR1 and CDR2 are SNHLY and FYNNEI. This CDR3 has 17 residues. V lost 5 bases and J 0 bases, leaving 17 bases between the germline ends. CDR3 protein: CASSPRTGGDSGNTIYF. The CDR3 DNA reads as TGTGCCAGCAGTCCCAGGACCGGAGGGGACTCTGGAAACACCATATATTTT.

This chain joins TRBV29-1 and TRBJ2-3; the match to TRBD1 covers 8 bases. V was pared by 4 bases and J by 1 base, with 7 bases of the junction left unmatched. This CDR3 contains 15 residues. Germline assignment: CDR1 SQVTM and CDR2 ANQGSEA. CDR3 DNA: TGCAGCGTTGTAGGGTGGGGACAGGGCACAGATACGCAGTATTTT. Its protein product is CSVVGWGQGTDTQYF.

This clonotype was seen repeatedly, ten times or more. This chain connects TRBV5-1 to TRBJ1-1, with 9 bases matching TRBD1. This CDR3 has 14 amino acids. V lost 0 bases, J lost 8 bases, and 5 bases stayed unmatched. Germline CDR1 and CDR2: SGHRS and YFSETQ. The CDR3, as DNA: TGCGCCAGCAGCTTGGGACAGGGGGTTTTGGAAGCTTTCTTT. Translating it yields CASSLGQGVLEAFF.

The rearrangement joins TRBV20-1 to TRBJ2-5; a possible D gene is TRBD1 (6 bases). Looked up from germline, CDR1 is DFQATT and CDR2 is SNEGSKA (reference sequence). The CDR3 is 16 amino acids. V dropped 3 bases and J dropped 0 bases, with 17 bases sitting between them. The CDR3 DNA reads TGCAGTGCTAGTGATCCCGGACAGCCGTACCAAGAGACCCAGTACTTC. It specifies CSASDPGQPYQETQYF.

There are many counts of this clonotype. The chain joins TRBV18 to TRBJ1-2; no definite D call. Germline CDR1 and CDR2: KGHSH and LQKENI. V was clipped by 2 bases and J by 3 bases, with 10 bases between them. This CDR3 has 14 residues. This CDR3 reads CASSPGEGDYGYTF. DNA for the CDR3: TGTGCCAGCTCACCAGGGGAAGGAGACTATGGCTACACCTTC.

This clonotype has only a few counts. V usage is TRBV19 and J usage is TRBJ2-1; TRBD2 agrees at 12 bases. V was clipped by 7 bases and J by 7 bases; unmatched bases: 17. Germline V gives CDR1 LNHDA, CDR2 SQIVND (reference sequence). This CDR3 contains 18 residues. In DNA form, the CDR3 reads TGTGCCAGTACCGAAGTCGCCTCTAGCGGGGGGGCATGGAATGAGCAGTTCTTC. Protein: CASTEVASSGGAWNEQFF.

This clonotype was counted only a few times. The chain carries TRBV15 and TRBJ1-4, with no clear D. This CDR3 spans 15 amino acids. From germline, CDR1 is LNHNV and CDR2 YYDKDF (reference sequence). V was cut by 0 bases and J by 7 bases, with 12 bases left in between. This CDR3 is CATSRDMLASEKLFF. CDR3 bases: TGTGCCACCAGCAGAGATATGCTCGCTAGTGAAAAACTGTTTTTT.

The chain couples TRBV9 to TRBJ2-3; 10 nucleotides match TRBD2. This CDR3 spans 18 amino acids. Germline V lookup: CDR1 SGDLS, CDR2 YYNGEE. V lost 3 bases and J lost 1; bases outside the gene matches: 11. CDR3 loop: CASSAVAGGLSGTDTQYF. In DNA form, the CDR3 reads TGTGCCAGCAGCGCCGTAGCGGGGGGCCTCAGTGGCACAGATACGCAGTATTTT. Looking up the rest from reference TRBV9 and TRBJ2-3 gives the full variable domain: DSGVTQTPKHLITATGQRVTLRCSPRSGDLSVYWYQQSLDQGLQFLIQYYNGEERAKGNILERFSAQQFPDLHSELNLSSLELGDSALYFCASSAVAGGLSGTDTQYFGPGTRLTVL.

A word on this clonotype: The junction departs from the called germline gene at one end, perhaps through a read error. The V call is TRBV29-1, the J call TRBJ2-6; D possibly corresponds to TRBD2 (6 bases). The CDR3 is made up of 20 amino acids. Germline CDR1 is SQVTM and CDR2 is ANQGSEA. This CDR3 is CSVEDLGGVGPYSGANVLTF. CDR3 bases: TGCAGCGTTGAAGATCTCGGCGGGGTGGGGCCTTACTCTGGGGCCAACGTCCTGACCTTC.

This chain joins TRBV27 and TRBJ1-2; TRBD1 matches at 8 bases. V dropped 3 bases and J dropped 5; count of bases not matched to a gene: 2. Germline CDR1 reads MNHEY; CDR2 reads SMNVEV (reference sequence). The CDR3 is 13 amino acids. The CDR3 sequence is CASSLYRGYGYTF. The DNA for the CDR3 is TGTGCCAGCAGTTTGTACAGGGGGTATGGCTACACCTTC.

This clonotype was recorded a few times. This rearrangement joins TRBV12-5 to TRBJ1-5; D unresolved. Germline V lookup: CDR1 LGHNT, CDR2 FRNRAP. The CDR3 has 11 amino acids. The germline V and J ends were trimmed by 7 bases and 5 bases, with 6 bases remaining between them. As DNA, the CDR3 is TGTGCTAGTGCCCGCGATCAGCCCCAGCATTTT. Residues: CASARDQPQHF.

This clonotype occurred many times. The gene calls are TRBV3-1 and TRBJ2-2, with 8 bases that match TRBD2. J lost 4 bases, V lost 0 bases, and 7 bases had no gene match. The CDR3 has 17 residues. Germline V gives CDR1 LGHDT, CDR2 YNNKEL (reference sequence). The DNA of the CDR3 is TGTGCCAGCAGCCAAGATAAGGGCGGGGGGACCACCGGGGAGCTGTTTTTT. As protein: CASSQDKGGGTTGELFF.

As concerns this clonotype: Just one base apart from a much larger clone, this may be a read error. The V and J genes are TRBV11-2 and TRBJ2-2; the D gene is possibly TRBD1 (7 bases). Germline CDR1 SGHAT, CDR2 FQNNGV. This CDR3 comprises 15 residues. DNA of the CDR3: TGTGCCAGCAGCTCCTTAGGGGGCTACACCGGGGGGCTGTTTTTT. Protein: CASSSLGGYTGGLFF.

This clonotype was picked up a small number of times. The chain employs TRBV12-3 or TRBV12-4 and TRBJ2-3; possibly TRBD2 for D (6 bases). This CDR3 has 16 residues. Trimming stripped 1 base from V and 2 bases from J, with 13 bases between. CDR3 residues: CASSLVAGSTTDTQYF. For the CDR3, the DNA is TGTGCCAGCAGTTTAGTGGCCGGGAGCACCACAGATACGCAGTATTTT.

This clonotype has only a few counts. This chain joins TRBV29-1 and TRBJ1-2; possible D gene TRBD1, 5 bases. Trimming removed 4 bases at V and 8 bases at J, with 14 bases between. The CDR3 length is 12 residues. Germline CDR1 SQVTM, CDR2 ANQGSEA. CDR3 bases: TGCAGCGTTGTTGCAGGGAACGGCGGCTACACCTTC. Translated: CSVVAGNGGYTF.

This clonotype appeared many times. The chain combines TRBV2 with TRBJ2-5, with 8 bases aligning to TRBD1. Germline V lookup: CDR1 SNHLY, CDR2 FYNNEI. The ends lost 6 bases at V and 1 base at J; junction bases unmatched: 7. CDR3 length: 15 amino acids. The CDR3 loop is CASRRTGLSQETQYF. The CDR3 coding sequence is TGTGCCAGCAGGAGGACAGGGCTGTCCCAAGAGACCCAGTACTTC.

The V call is TRBV7-2, the J call TRBJ2-1, with TRBD2 matching 9 bases. V trimming: 1 base; J trimming: 4 bases; junction bases outside the gene matches: 2. The CDR3 totals 15 residues. CDR1 and CDR2 (germline): SGHTA, FQGNSA. As DNA, the CDR3 is TGTGCCAGCAGCTTAGTGACTAGCGGTTACAATGAGCAGTTCTTC. Amino acids: CASSLVTSGYNEQFF.

This clonotype was seen only a few times. V usage is TRBV3-1 and J usage is TRBJ2-5, with D possibly TRBD1 on 5 matching bases. Per germline, CDR1 LGHDT and CDR2 YNNKEL (reference sequence). CDR3 size: 14 residues. Between the trimmed V and J ends, which lost 3 bases and 1 base, there was a span of 9 bases. The CDR3 DNA is TGTGCCAGCAGCCATGACAGTACCCAAGAGACCCAGTACTTC. Translation gives CASSHDSTQETQYF.

Many counts were recorded for this clonotype. CDR3 amino acids: CASSQWQGRTEQYF. CDR3 DNA: TGTGCCAGCAGCCAATGGCAGGGAAGGACCGAGCAGTACTTC. The chain links TRBV3-1 to TRBJ2-7; a possible D gene is TRBD1 (5 bases). Germline V gives CDR1 LGHDT, CDR2 YNNKEL (reference sequence). Deletions cut 2 bases from V and 6 bases from J, with 14 bases between. The CDR3 covers 14 residues.

This rearrangement joins TRBV5-1 to TRBJ1-2; D remains unclear. CDR1 and CDR2 from the germline V gene are SGHRS and YFSETQ. CDR3 size: 13 residues. V was trimmed by 0 bases and J by 1 base, leaving 4 bases between them. In nucleotides, the CDR3 is TGCGCCAGCAGCTTGGTGTATAACTATGGCTACACCTTC. It yields the protein CASSLVYNYGYTF.

The rearrangement uses TRBV5-6 and TRBJ2-5; 11 bases map to TRBD2. The germline gives CDR1 SGHDT, CDR2 YYEEEE. Unmatched junction bases numbered 7, after V lost 4 bases and J lost 2 bases. The CDR3 contains 16 residues. The CDR3 bases are TGTGCCAGCAGCGCATTAGCGGGGGGGCTTCAAGAGACCCAGTACTTC. Its protein product is CASSALAGGLQETQYF.

This clonotype appeared many times. The chain links TRBV5-1 to TRBJ2-1, with unresolved D. V lost 1 base to trimming and J lost 4 bases, with 6 bases between them. This CDR3 is built from 13 residues. CDR1 SGHRS and CDR2 YFSETQ come from the germline V gene. The DNA for the CDR3 is TGCGCCAGCAGCTTGCTGGGGTACAATGAGCAGTTCTTC. It encodes CASSLLGYNEQFF.

This clonotype was seen repeatedly, ten times or more. The gene calls are TRBV7-8 and TRBJ2-6; no definite D call. The CDR3 extends over 16 amino acids. The V gene lost 7 bases and the J gene lost 0 bases, with 13 bases spanning the gap. Germline V lookup: CDR1 SGHVS, CDR2 FQNEAQ. The CDR3, as DNA: TGTGCCAGCATAACCGGACGGAGCTCTGGGGCCAACGTCCTGACTTTC. It encodes CASITGRSSGANVLTF.

This clonotype was counted many times. J is TRBJ2-3 and V is TRBV11-2; 7 positions match TRBD1. The germline V gene has CDR1 SGHAT and CDR2 FQNNGV. Unmatched junction bases numbered 5, after V lost 3 bases and J lost 2 bases. The length of the CDR3 is 15 residues. Here the CDR3 reads CASSLGTVNTDTQYF. In DNA form, the CDR3 reads TGTGCCAGCAGCTTGGGGACAGTGAACACAGATACGCAGTATTTT.

The genes are TRBV5-1 and TRBJ1-1; tentative D call: TRBD1 (5 bases). The CDR3 is 15 residues long. Germline CDR1 reads SGHRS; CDR2 reads YFSETQ. The V end was cut by 0 bases, the J end by 0 bases, with 9 bases between. In DNA, the CDR3 is TGCGCCAGCAGCTTGGAGGTGGGGGTGAACACTGAAGCTTTCTTT. Translating gives CASSLEVGVNTEAFF.

This clonotype was counted ten times or more. The rearrangement uses TRBV2 and TRBJ2-3; unclear D gene. V gave up 7 bases and J gave up 2 bases, with 7 bases separating them. CDR3 length equals 12 residues. CDR1 is SNHLY and CDR2 is FYNNEI in the germline V gene. The CDR3 here is CASKSLTDTQYF. CDR3 DNA: TGTGCCAGCAAAAGCCTCACAGATACGCAGTATTTT.

The table lists this clonotype with a few counts. The chain uses TRBV5-1 and TRBJ2-7; weak D call: TRBD1 (6 bases). Between the trimmed V and J ends, which lost 0 bases and 5 bases, there was a span of 15 bases. CDR1 SGHRS and CDR2 YFSETQ come from the germline V gene. The CDR3 has 15 amino acids. The CDR3 sequence: CASSLVQGLFHEQYF. The CDR3 nucleotides are TGCGCCAGCAGCTTGGTGCAGGGGCTCTTCCACGAGCAGTACTTC.